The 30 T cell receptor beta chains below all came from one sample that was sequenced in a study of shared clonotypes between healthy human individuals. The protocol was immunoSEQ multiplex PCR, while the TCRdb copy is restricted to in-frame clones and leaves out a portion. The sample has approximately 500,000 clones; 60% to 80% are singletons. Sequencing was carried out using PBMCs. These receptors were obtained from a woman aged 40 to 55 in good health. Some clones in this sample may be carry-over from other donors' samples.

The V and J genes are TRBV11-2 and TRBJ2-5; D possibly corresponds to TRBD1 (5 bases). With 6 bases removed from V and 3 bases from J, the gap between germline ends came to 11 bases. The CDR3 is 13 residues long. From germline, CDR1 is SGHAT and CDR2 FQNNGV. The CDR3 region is CASRLAREETQYF. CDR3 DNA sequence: TGTGCCAGCAGGTTGGCCAGGGAAGAGACCCAGTACTTC. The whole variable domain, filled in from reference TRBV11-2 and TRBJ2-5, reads EAGVAQSPRYKIIEKRQSVAFWCNPISGHATLYWYQQILGQGPKLLIQFQNNGVVDDSQLPKDRFSAERLKGVDSTLKIQPAKLEDSAVYLCASRLAREETQYFGPGTRLLVL.

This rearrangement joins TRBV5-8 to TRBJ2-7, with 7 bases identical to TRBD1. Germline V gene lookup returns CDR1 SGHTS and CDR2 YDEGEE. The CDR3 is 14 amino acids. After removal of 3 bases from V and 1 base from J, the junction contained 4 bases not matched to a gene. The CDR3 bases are TGTGCCAGCAGCTCGGACAGGCATTCCTACGAGCAGTACTTC. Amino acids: CASSSDRHSYEQYF.

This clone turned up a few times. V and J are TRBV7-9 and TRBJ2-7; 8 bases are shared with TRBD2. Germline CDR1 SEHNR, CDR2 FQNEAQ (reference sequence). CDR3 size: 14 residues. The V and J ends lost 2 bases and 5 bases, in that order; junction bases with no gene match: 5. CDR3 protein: CASSLNGRADEQYF. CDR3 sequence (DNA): TGTGCCAGCAGCTTAAACGGGAGGGCCGACGAGCAGTACTTC.

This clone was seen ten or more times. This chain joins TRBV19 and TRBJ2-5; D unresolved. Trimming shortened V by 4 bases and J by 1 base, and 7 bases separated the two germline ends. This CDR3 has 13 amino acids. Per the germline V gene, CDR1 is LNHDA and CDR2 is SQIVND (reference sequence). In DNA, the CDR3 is TGTGCCAGTAGTAGGGCGTTCCAAGAGACCCAGTACTTC. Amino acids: CASSRAFQETQYF.

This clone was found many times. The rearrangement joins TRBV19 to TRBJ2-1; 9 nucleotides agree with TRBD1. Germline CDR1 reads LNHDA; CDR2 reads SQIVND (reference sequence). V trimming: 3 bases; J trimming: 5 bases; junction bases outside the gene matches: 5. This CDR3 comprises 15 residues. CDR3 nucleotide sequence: TGTGCCAGTAGTATGACAGGGGGTAGCAACAATGAGCAGTTCTTC. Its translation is CASSMTGGSNNEQFF.

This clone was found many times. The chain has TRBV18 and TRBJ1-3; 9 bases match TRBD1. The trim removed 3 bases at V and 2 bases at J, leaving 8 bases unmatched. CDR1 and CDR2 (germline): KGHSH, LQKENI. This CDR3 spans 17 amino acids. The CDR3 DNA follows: TGTGCCAGCTCACCGAGGACAGGGGAGAGGACTGGAAACACCATATATTTT. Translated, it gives CASSPRTGERTGNTIYF. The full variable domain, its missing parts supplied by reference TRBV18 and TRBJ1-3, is NAGVMQNPRHLVRRRGQEARLRCSPMKGHSHVYWYRQLPEEGLKFMVYLQKENIIDESGMPKERFSAEFPKEGPSILRIQQVVRGDSAAYFCASSPRTGERTGNTIYFGEGSWLTVV.

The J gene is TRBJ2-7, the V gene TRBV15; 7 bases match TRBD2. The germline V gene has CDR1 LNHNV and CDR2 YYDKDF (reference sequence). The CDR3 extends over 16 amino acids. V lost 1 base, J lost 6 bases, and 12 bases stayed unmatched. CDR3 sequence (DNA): TGTGCCACCAGCAGAGGGTTGGGACTATCATCCCTCGAGCAGTACTTC. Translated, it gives CATSRGLGLSSLEQYF.

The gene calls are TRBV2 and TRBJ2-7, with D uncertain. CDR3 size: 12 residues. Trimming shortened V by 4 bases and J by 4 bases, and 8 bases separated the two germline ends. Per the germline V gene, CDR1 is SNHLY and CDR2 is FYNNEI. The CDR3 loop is CASSVVAYEQYF. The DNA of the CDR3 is TGTGCCAGCAGTGTGGTAGCATACGAGCAGTACTTC.

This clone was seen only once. CDR3 sequence reads: CASSPGGGRIADTQYF. The CDR3 DNA sequence: TGTGCCAGCAGCCCCGGAGGCGGGAGGATTGCAGATACGCAGTATTTT. The chain combines TRBV9 with TRBJ2-3, with 8 positions matching TRBD2. CDR3 size: 16 residues. Germline lookup yields CDR1 SGDLS and CDR2 YYNGEE. V shed 4 bases, J shed 4 bases, and the junction held 11 bases outside the gene matches.

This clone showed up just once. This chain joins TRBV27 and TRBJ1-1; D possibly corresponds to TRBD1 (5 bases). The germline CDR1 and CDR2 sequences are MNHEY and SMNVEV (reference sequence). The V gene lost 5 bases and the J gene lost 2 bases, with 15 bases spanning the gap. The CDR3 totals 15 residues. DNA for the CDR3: TGTGCCAGCAGTCCCAGATGGGGGTTTAACACTGAAGCTTTCTTT. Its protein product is CASSPRWGFNTEAFF.

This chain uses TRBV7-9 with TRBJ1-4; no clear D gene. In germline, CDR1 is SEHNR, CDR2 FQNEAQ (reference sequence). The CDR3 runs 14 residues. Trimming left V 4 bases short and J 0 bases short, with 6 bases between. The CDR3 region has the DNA TGTGCCAGCAGCTCTTTCCCAACTAATGAAAAACTGTTTTTT. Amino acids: CASSSFPTNEKLFF.

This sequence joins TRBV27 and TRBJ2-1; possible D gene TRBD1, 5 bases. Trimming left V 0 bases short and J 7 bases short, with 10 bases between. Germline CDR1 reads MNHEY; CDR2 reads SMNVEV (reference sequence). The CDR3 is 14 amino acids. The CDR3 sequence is CASSLSGQGNEQFF. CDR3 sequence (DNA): TGTGCCAGCAGTTTATCAGGCCAGGGTAATGAGCAGTTCTTC.

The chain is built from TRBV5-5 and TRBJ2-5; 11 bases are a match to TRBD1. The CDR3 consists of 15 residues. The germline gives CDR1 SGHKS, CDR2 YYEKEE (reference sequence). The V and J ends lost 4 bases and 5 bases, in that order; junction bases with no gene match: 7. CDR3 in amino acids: CASSPGTGGQETQYF. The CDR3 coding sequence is TGTGCCAGCAGCCCTGGGACAGGGGGGCAGGAGACCCAGTACTTC.

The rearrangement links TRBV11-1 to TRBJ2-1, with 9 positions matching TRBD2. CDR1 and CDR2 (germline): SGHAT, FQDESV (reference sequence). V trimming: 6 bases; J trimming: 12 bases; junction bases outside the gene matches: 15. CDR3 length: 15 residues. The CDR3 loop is CASRNLGLAWGWQFF. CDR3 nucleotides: TGTGCCAGCAGAAATCTGGGACTAGCATGGGGTTGGCAGTTCTTC.

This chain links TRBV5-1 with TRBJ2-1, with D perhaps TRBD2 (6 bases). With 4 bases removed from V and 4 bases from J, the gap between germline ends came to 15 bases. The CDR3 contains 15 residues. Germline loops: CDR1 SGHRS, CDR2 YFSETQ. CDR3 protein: CASSGTSTAYNEQFF. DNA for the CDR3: TGCGCCAGCAGCGGGACTTCCACAGCGTACAATGAGCAGTTCTTC.

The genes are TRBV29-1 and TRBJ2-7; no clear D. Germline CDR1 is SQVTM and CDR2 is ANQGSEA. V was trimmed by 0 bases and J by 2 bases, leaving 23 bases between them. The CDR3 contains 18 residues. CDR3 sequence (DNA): TGCAGCGTTGAAGATACAGACTGGGGTAGGGAAGTAGCCTACGAGCAGTACTTC. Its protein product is CSVEDTDWGREVAYEQYF.

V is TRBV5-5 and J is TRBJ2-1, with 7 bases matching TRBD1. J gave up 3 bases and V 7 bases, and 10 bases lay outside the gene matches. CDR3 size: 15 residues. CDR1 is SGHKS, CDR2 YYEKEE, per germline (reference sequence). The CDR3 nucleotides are TGTGCCAGCCGTGAAGCGACAGGGAACTACAATGAGCAGTTCTTC. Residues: CASREATGNYNEQFF. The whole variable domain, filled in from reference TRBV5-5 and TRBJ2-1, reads DAGVTQSPTHLIKTRGQQVTLRCSPISGHKSVSWYQQVLGQGPQFIFQYYEKEERGRGNFPDRFSARQFPNYSSELNVNALLLGDSALYLCASREATGNYNEQFFGPGTRLTVL.

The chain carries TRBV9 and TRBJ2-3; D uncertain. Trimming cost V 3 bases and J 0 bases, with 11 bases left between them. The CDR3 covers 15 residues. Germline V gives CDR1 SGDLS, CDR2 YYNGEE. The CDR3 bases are TGTGCCAGCAGCGAAAGCGCGCTTAGCACAGATACGCAGTATTTT. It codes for CASSESALSTDTQYF.

In DNA, the CDR3 is TGTGCCAGCAGTCAAGGACAGGGGTCCTACAATGAGCAGTTCTTC. Translated, it gives CASSQGQGSYNEQFF. This sequence joins TRBV11-3 and TRBJ2-1, with 9 bases lining up with TRBD1. J lost 1 base, V lost 6 bases, and 4 bases had no gene match. The CDR3 consists of 15 residues. Germline CDR1 and CDR2: SGHNT and YENEEA.

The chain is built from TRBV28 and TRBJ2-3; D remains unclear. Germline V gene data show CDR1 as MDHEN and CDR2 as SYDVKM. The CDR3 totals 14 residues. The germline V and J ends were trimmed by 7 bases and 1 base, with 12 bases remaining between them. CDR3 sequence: CASTSGLGTDTQYF. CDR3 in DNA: TGTGCCAGCACCTCCGGTTTGGGCACAGATACGCAGTATTTT. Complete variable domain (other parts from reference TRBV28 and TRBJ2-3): DVKVTQSSRYLVKRTGEKVFLECVQDMDHENMFWYRQDPGLGLRLIYFSYDVKMKEKGDIPEGYSVSREKKERFSLILESASTNQTSMYLCASTSGLGTDTQYFGPGTRLTVL.

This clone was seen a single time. The CDR3 coding sequence is TGTGCCAGCAGACTCCCGGGACCCGGGAGTGGCTACACCTTC. The encoded protein is CASRLPGPGSGYTF. The chain recombines TRBV6-1 with TRBJ1-2; a weak D match, TRBD1 (5 bases). Germline assignment: CDR1 MNHNS and CDR2 SASEGT. Trimming removed 6 bases from V and 7 bases from J, with 18 bases in between. There are 14 residues in the CDR3.

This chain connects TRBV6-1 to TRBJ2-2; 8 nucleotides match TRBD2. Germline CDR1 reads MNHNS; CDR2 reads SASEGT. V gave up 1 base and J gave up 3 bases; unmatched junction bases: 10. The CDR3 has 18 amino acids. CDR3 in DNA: TGTGCCAGCAGTGAAGTTTACGGGAGGGCGAGTCACACCGGGGAGCTGTTTTTT. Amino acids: CASSEVYGRASHTGELFF.

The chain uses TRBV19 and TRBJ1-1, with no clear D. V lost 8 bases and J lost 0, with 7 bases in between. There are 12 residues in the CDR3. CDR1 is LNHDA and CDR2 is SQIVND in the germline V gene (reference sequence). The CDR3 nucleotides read TGTGCCAGTGGACGGATGAACACTGAAGCTTTCTTT. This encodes CASGRMNTEAFF.

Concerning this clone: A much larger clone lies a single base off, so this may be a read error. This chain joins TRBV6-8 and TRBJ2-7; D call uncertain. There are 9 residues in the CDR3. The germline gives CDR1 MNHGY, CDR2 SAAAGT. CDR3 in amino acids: CAGSPEQYF. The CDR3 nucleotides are TGTGCCGGCAGCCCTGAGCAGTACTTC.

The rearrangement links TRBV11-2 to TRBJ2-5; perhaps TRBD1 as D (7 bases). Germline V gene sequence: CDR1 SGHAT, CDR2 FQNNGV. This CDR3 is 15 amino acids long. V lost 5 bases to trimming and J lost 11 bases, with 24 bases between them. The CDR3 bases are TGTGCCAGCAGCCCCGGGGGCCTCCCCCAGGGGGAGCAGTACTTC. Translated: CASSPGGLPQGEQYF.

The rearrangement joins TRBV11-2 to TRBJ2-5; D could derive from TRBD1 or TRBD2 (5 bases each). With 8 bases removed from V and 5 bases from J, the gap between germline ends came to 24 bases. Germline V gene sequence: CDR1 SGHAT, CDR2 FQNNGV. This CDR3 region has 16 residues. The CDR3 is CASGYNAGATGETQYF. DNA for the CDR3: TGTGCCAGCGGATACAACGCTGGGGCGACGGGGGAGACCCAGTACTTC.

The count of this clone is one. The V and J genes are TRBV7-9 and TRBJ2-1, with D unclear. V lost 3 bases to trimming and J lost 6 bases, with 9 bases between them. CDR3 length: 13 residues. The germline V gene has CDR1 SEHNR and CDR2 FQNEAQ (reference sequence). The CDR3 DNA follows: TGTGCCAGCAGCTTTAACCCGGGCAATGAGCAGTTCTTC. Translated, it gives CASSFNPGNEQFF.

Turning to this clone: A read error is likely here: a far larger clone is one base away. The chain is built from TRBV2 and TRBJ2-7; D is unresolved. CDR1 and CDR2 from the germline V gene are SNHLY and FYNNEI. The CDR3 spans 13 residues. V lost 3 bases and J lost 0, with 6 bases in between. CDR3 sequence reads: CASSDYGSYEQYF. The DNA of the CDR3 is TGTGCCAGCAGTGACTACGGCTCCTACGAGCAGTACTTC.

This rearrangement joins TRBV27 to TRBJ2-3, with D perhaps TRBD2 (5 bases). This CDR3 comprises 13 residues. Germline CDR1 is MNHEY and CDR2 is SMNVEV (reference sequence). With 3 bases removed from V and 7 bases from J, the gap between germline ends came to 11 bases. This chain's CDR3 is CASSFRTGYTQYF. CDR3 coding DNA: TGTGCCAGCAGTTTCAGGACTGGATATACGCAGTATTTT.

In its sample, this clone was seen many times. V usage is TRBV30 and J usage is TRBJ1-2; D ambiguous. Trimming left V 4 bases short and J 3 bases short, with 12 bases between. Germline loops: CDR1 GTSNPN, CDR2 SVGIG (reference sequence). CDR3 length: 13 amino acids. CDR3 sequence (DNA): TGTGCCTGGACCAAGGGTGGCGACTATGGCTACACCTTC. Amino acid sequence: CAWTKGGDYGYTF.